These T cell receptor beta chains were read from a single sample in a study of molecular identifiers for immune sequencing clone quantification. TCRdb passed the PCR reads through MiXCR, listing each CDR3 protein once. The sample has over 600,000 distinct CDR3 sequences, about 20% seen once. Sequencing was done on a sample of naive CD8+ T cells from blood, with Jurkat cell RNA spiked in. These receptors all come from a human donor in good health. Some libraries in this study had Jurkat cell RNA spiked in. Both conserved end residues are part of each CDR3. The order of the fields is V gene, J gene, D gene, clone size, CDR3 DNA, CDR3 protein. The D gene is left open where the match is weak. Some rows mark clone size as missing; the rest say once, few, many or name a class of expanded clone.

v_call: TRBV5-1
j_call: TRBJ2-7
d_call: -
clone_size: -
cdr3_nt: TGCGTCAGCAGCTTGGCAGGGGGGCTCTACGAGCAGTACTTC
cdr3_aa: CVSSLAGGLYEQYF

v_call: TRBV7-9
j_call: TRBJ2-5
d_call: -
clone_size: few
cdr3_nt: TGTGCCAGCAGCTTAACCCCCGATCGGGAGACCCAGTACTTC
cdr3_aa: CASSLTPDRETQYF

v_call: TRBV6-5
j_call: TRBJ1-1
d_call: TRBD1
clone_size: many
cdr3_nt: TGTGCCAGCAGTTACTCCGGGACAGGGAACACTGAAGCTTTCTTT
cdr3_aa: CASSYSGTGNTEAFF

v_call: TRBV7-8
j_call: TRBJ2-7
d_call: -
clone_size: few
cdr3_nt: TGTGCCAGCAGCTTAGAGGGACAACGGGGGGCTTTCCACGAGCAGTACTTC
cdr3_aa: CASSLEGQRGAFHEQYF

v_call: TRBV27
j_call: TRBJ2-1
d_call: -
clone_size: many
cdr3_nt: TGTGCCAGCAGTTTCGGGGCGAGCGATGAGCAGTTCTTC
cdr3_aa: CASSFGASDEQFF

v_call: TRBV13
j_call: TRBJ1-1
d_call: -
clone_size: -
cdr3_nt: TGTGCCAGCAGCTCCCGCTATGAGAACACTGAAGCTTTCTTT
cdr3_aa: CASSSRYENTEAFF

v_call: TRBV9
j_call: TRBJ1-4
d_call: -
clone_size: many
cdr3_nt: TGTGCCAGCAGCGTAGGGGCGCAGGCAACTAATGAAAAACTGTTTTTT
cdr3_aa: CASSVGAQATNEKLFF

v_call: TRBV6-5
j_call: TRBJ2-2
d_call: -
clone_size: -
cdr3_nt: TGTGCCAGCAGTTACGCCGTAACGGGGGTCATCACCGGGGAGCTGTTTTTT
cdr3_aa: CASSYAVTGVITGELFF

v_call: TRBV6-5
j_call: TRBJ2-7
d_call: -
clone_size: few
cdr3_nt: TGTGCCAGCACTTTAAGCGGAAATACACCTAGCGAGCAGTACTTC
cdr3_aa: CASTLSGNTPSEQYF

v_call: TRBV6-5
j_call: TRBJ2-3
d_call: -
clone_size: many
cdr3_nt: TGTGCCAGCAGTTACTCCAGGGAAACAGATACGCAGTATTTT
cdr3_aa: CASSYSRETDTQYF

v_call: TRBV11-2
j_call: TRBJ2-5
d_call: TRBD2
clone_size: many
cdr3_nt: TGTGCCAGCAGCTTAGGGCTAGCGGGGGTTTTCCAAGAGACCCAGTACTTC
cdr3_aa: CASSLGLAGVFQETQYF

v_call: TRBV27
j_call: TRBJ1-1
d_call: -
clone_size: -
cdr3_nt: TGTGCCAGCAGTTTATGGGGGGAACCGAACACTGAAGCTTTCTTT
cdr3_aa: CASSLWGEPNTEAFF

v_call: TRBV27
j_call: TRBJ2-3
d_call: -
clone_size: many
cdr3_nt: TGTGCCAGCAGCTCGGGAGTTCGCACAGATACGCAGTATTTT
cdr3_aa: CASSSGVRTDTQYF

v_call: TRBV5-1
j_call: TRBJ1-1
d_call: TRBD1
clone_size: many
cdr3_nt: TGCGCCAGCAAGAGGACAGGGGAGTACACTGAAGCTTTCTTT
cdr3_aa: CASKRTGEYTEAFF

v_call: TRBV19
j_call: TRBJ1-1
d_call: -
clone_size: many
cdr3_nt: TGTGCCAGTAGTATTTTTTCGGGGGTCATGAACACTGAAGCTTTCTTT
cdr3_aa: CASSIFSGVMNTEAFF

v_call: TRBV4-2
j_call: TRBJ2-7
d_call: -
clone_size: many
cdr3_nt: TGTGCCACCTCGGGGTCAATCCCCTACGAGCAGTACTTC
cdr3_aa: CATSGSIPYEQYF

v_call: TRBV2
j_call: TRBJ1-1
d_call: -
clone_size: many
cdr3_nt: TGTGCCAGCAGTGAAAGTGGGGTCGACACTGAAGCTTTCTTT
cdr3_aa: CASSESGVDTEAFF

v_call: TRBV27
j_call: TRBJ2-6
d_call: -
clone_size: many
cdr3_nt: TGTGCCAGCAGCCTATCCGGGGCCAACGTCCTGACTTTC
cdr3_aa: CASSLSGANVLTF

v_call: TRBV6-6
j_call: TRBJ1-5
d_call: -
clone_size: few
cdr3_nt: TGTGCCAGCAGCCCCGAAAATAATAGCAATCAGCCCCAGCATTTT
cdr3_aa: CASSPENNSNQPQHF

v_call: TRBV7-9
j_call: TRBJ1-1
d_call: TRBD1
clone_size: many
cdr3_nt: TGTGCCAGCAGCTTCGGACAGGGGACCATGAACACTGAAGCTTTCTTT
cdr3_aa: CASSFGQGTMNTEAFF

v_call: TRBV5-1
j_call: TRBJ2-5
d_call: -
clone_size: many
cdr3_nt: TGCGCCAGCAGCTTCTTAGGGGACCAAGAGACCCAGTACTTC
cdr3_aa: CASSFLGDQETQYF

v_call: TRBV3-1
j_call: TRBJ1-2
d_call: -
clone_size: -
cdr3_nt: TGTGCCAGCAGCCAAGACGCCAAGGTCTATCACTATGGCTACACCTTC
cdr3_aa: CASSQDAKVYHYGYTF

v_call: TRBV29-1
j_call: TRBJ2-1
d_call: -
clone_size: many
cdr3_nt: TGCAGCGTCGAGCACCAAGCGGGTCCGTTAGATGAGCAGTTCTTC
cdr3_aa: CSVEHQAGPLDEQFF

v_call: TRBV7-2
j_call: TRBJ2-3
d_call: -
clone_size: many
cdr3_nt: TGTGCCAGCAGCCCCCCCAACGTGGCAGATACGCAGTATTTT
cdr3_aa: CASSPPNVADTQYF

v_call: TRBV28
j_call: TRBJ2-7
d_call: TRBD1
clone_size: many
cdr3_nt: TGTGCCAGCAGCCTGTCGATCGGACAGGGCAATTCTTACGAGCAGTACTTC
cdr3_aa: CASSLSIGQGNSYEQYF

v_call: TRBV13
j_call: TRBJ2-1
d_call: TRBD2
clone_size: many
cdr3_nt: TGTGCCAGCAGCTTATTCGAGCGGGGGGGCGATGAGCAGTTCTTC
cdr3_aa: CASSLFERGGDEQFF

v_call: TRBV28
j_call: TRBJ2-1
d_call: TRBD2
clone_size: -
cdr3_nt: TGTGCCAGCAGTTTATATTCGGGAGGCTACTACAATGAGCAGTTCTTC
cdr3_aa: CASSLYSGGYYNEQFF

v_call: TRBV6-2/TRBV6-3
j_call: TRBJ1-2
d_call: -
clone_size: many
cdr3_nt: TGTGCCAGCAGTTCGCACAGGTCTTATGGCTACACCTTC
cdr3_aa: CASSSHRSYGYTF

v_call: TRBV7-2
j_call: TRBJ1-2
d_call: TRBD1
clone_size: few
cdr3_nt: TGTGCCAGCAGCTTAGTAGGATTGGGACAGGGAGACGGCTACACCTTC
cdr3_aa: CASSLVGLGQGDGYTF

v_call: TRBV20-1
j_call: TRBJ2-1
d_call: -
clone_size: many
cdr3_nt: TGCAGTGCTAGAGAGGGCCCGACCGGTGAGCAGTTCTTC
cdr3_aa: CSAREGPTGEQFF

v_call: TRBV6-6
j_call: TRBJ2-7
d_call: TRBD1
clone_size: many
cdr3_nt: TGTGCCAGCAGTTACGACAGGGGAATATACGAGCAGTACTTC
cdr3_aa: CASSYDRGIYEQYF

v_call: TRBV7-2
j_call: TRBJ1-1
d_call: TRBD1
clone_size: many
cdr3_nt: TGTGCCAGCAGCTTCACGACAGGGATGAACACTGAAGCTTTCTTT
cdr3_aa: CASSFTTGMNTEAFF

v_call: TRBV7-8
j_call: TRBJ1-1
d_call: TRBD1
clone_size: many
cdr3_nt: TGTGCCAGCAGCTGGGACAGGGGGGGCACTGAAGCTTTCTTT
cdr3_aa: CASSWDRGGTEAFF

v_call: TRBV7-9
j_call: TRBJ2-7
d_call: -
clone_size: -
cdr3_nt: TGTGCCAGCAGCCCCAAAAATCGACAGGACGAGCAGTACTTC
cdr3_aa: CASSPKNRQDEQYF

v_call: TRBV14
j_call: TRBJ2-5
d_call: -
clone_size: many
cdr3_nt: TGTGCCAGCAGCGGATGGCTGTTGCAAGAGACCCAGTACTTC
cdr3_aa: CASSGWLLQETQYF

v_call: TRBV12-3/TRBV12-4
j_call: TRBJ1-1
d_call: -
clone_size: few
cdr3_nt: TGTGCCAGCAGTTTAATTCGGGGTATGAACACTGAAGCTTTCTTT
cdr3_aa: CASSLIRGMNTEAFF

v_call: TRBV7-6
j_call: TRBJ2-3
d_call: TRBD1
clone_size: many
cdr3_nt: TGTGCCAGCAGCCAGGGACAGACGCAGTATTTT
cdr3_aa: CASSQGQTQYF

v_call: TRBV5-4
j_call: TRBJ2-5
d_call: -
clone_size: -
cdr3_nt: TGTGCCAGCAGCTTGGGCGGGGCACGGCGGTATATGGAGACCCAGTACTTC
cdr3_aa: CASSLGGARRYMETQYF

v_call: TRBV7-9
j_call: TRBJ2-1
d_call: -
clone_size: many
cdr3_nt: TGTGCCAGCAGCTTATCGGGCCTGAGGGCCCACAATGAGCAGTTCTTC
cdr3_aa: CASSLSGLRAHNEQFF

v_call: TRBV30
j_call: TRBJ1-4
d_call: -
clone_size: -
cdr3_nt: TGTGCCTGGAATACAGGGTTTAATGAAAAACTGTTTTTT
cdr3_aa: CAWNTGFNEKLFF

v_call: TRBV24-1
j_call: TRBJ2-2
d_call: -
clone_size: many
cdr3_nt: TGTGCCACCAGTGACCCAGACCGGGCGCAGGGGACCGGGGAGCTGTTTTTT
cdr3_aa: CATSDPDRAQGTGELFF

v_call: TRBV4-3
j_call: TRBJ2-1
d_call: TRBD2
clone_size: once
cdr3_nt: TGCGCCAGCAGCCAATACCGGTCTAGCGGGGTGGGAAATGAGCAGTTCTTC
cdr3_aa: CASSQYRSSGVGNEQFF

v_call: TRBV30
j_call: TRBJ2-1
d_call: TRBD1
clone_size: few
cdr3_nt: TGTGCCTGGGACTTGACAGGGGGATACAATGAGCAGTTCTTC
cdr3_aa: CAWDLTGGYNEQFF

v_call: TRBV3-1
j_call: TRBJ1-1
d_call: -
clone_size: many
cdr3_nt: TGTGCCAGTCACCTTGGGGGCGCGGGAACTGAAGCTTTCTTT
cdr3_aa: CASHLGGAGTEAFF

v_call: TRBV29-1
j_call: TRBJ2-5
d_call: -
clone_size: many
cdr3_nt: TGCAGCGTTGTAGTGGTCCCAGACAGTCAAGAGACCCAGTACTTC
cdr3_aa: CSVVVVPDSQETQYF

v_call: TRBV9
j_call: TRBJ1-1
d_call: TRBD1
clone_size: many
cdr3_nt: TGTGCCAGCAGTGTGGAGACAGGGGTACCCATGAACACTGAAGCTTTCTTT
cdr3_aa: CASSVETGVPMNTEAFF

v_call: TRBV3-1
j_call: TRBJ2-5
d_call: TRBD2
clone_size: -
cdr3_nt: TGTGCCAGCAGCCATGGGGGGGAGGAGACCCAGTACTTC
cdr3_aa: CASSHGGEETQYF

v_call: TRBV7-2
j_call: TRBJ2-7
d_call: TRBD1
clone_size: many
cdr3_nt: TGTGCCAGCAGCCCCGGGACAGGGGGTCGAGACGAGCAGTACTTC
cdr3_aa: CASSPGTGGRDEQYF